Below are 20 T cell receptor beta chains sequenced from a single sample in a study of blood T cell repertoires in COVID-19. Clones were read by immunoSEQ multiplex PCR, and TCRdb kept only the in-frame ones, dropping some. Of under 85,000 clones in the sample, 80% to 85% were seen once. Source material: peripheral blood. Receptors were obtained from a human donor in a cohort sampled during active COVID-19.

The chain combines TRBV4-1 with TRBJ1-5; 8 bases map to TRBD1. J lost 1 base, V lost 3 bases, and 11 bases had no gene match. This CDR3 spans 18 amino acids. The germline V gene has CDR1 MGHRA and CDR2 YSYEKL. The CDR3 protein is CASSQYMTGEDSNQPQHF. The CDR3 DNA is TGCGCCAGCAGCCAGTACATGACAGGGGAGGACAGCAATCAGCCCCAGCATTTT.

This sequence joins TRBV5-6 and TRBJ2-2; D might be TRBD2 (6 bases). The CDR3 is made up of 14 amino acids. In germline, CDR1 is SGHDT, CDR2 YYEEEE. V gave up 7 bases and J gave up 4 bases, with 14 bases separating them. DNA of the CDR3: TGTGCCAGCCTAAAGGCGGGGTTCACCGGGGAGCTGTTTTTT. The encoded protein is CASLKAGFTGELFF.

The chain joins TRBV4-1 to TRBJ2-7; 7 nucleotides match TRBD1. Germline V gives CDR1 MGHRA, CDR2 YSYEKL. The CDR3 contains 16 residues. V trimming: 0 bases; J trimming: 0 bases; junction bases outside the gene matches: 5. The CDR3 loop reads CASSQEQGPISYEQYF. In DNA form, the CDR3 reads TGCGCCAGCAGCCAAGAACAGGGGCCGATCTCCTACGAGCAGTACTTC.

The chain links TRBV24-1 to TRBJ2-5; possibly TRBD2 for D (6 bases). This CDR3 has 14 residues. Deletions cut 4 bases from V and 5 bases from J, with 13 bases between. Germline V gene sequence: CDR1 KGHDR, CDR2 SFDVKD. CDR3 in amino acids: CATSDPTSVETQYF. As DNA, the CDR3 is TGTGCCACCAGTGACCCGACTAGTGTCGAGACCCAGTACTTC.

This clone was recorded once. The V gene is TRBV7-2, the J gene TRBJ2-4; a weak D match, TRBD1 (6 bases). V was cut by 4 bases and J by 8 bases, with 18 bases left in between. This CDR3 is built from 15 residues. CDR1 is SGHTA, CDR2 FQGNSA, per germline. CDR3 in amino acids: CASSYKVGARDIQYF. In DNA form, the CDR3 reads TGTGCCAGCAGCTACAAGGTGGGGGCTAGGGACATTCAGTACTTC.

The V and J genes are TRBV13 and TRBJ2-6; 7 bases are a match to TRBD1. Losses at the gene ends were 4 bases for V and 0 bases for J; bases not matched to a gene: 6. Germline lookup yields CDR1 PRHDT and CDR2 FYEKMQ (reference sequence). The CDR3 sequence is 17 residues long. CDR3 protein: CASSSWTGTSGANVLTF. CDR3 DNA sequence: TGTGCCAGCAGCTCCTGGACAGGCACCTCTGGGGCCAACGTCCTGACTTTC.

This sequence joins TRBV6-5 and TRBJ2-7, with TRBD1 identical over 7 bases. Germline V CDR1 and CDR2: MNHEY, SVGAGI. With V trimmed by 6 bases and J by 6 bases, 11 bases remained unmatched. The CDR3 is 14 residues long. CDR3 DNA sequence: TGTGCCAGCAGCCTCGACAGGGTAATCTTCGAGCAGTACTTC. This sequence encodes CASSLDRVIFEQYF.

The J gene is TRBJ2-3, the V gene TRBV7-2, with a weak D call TRBD2 (7 bases). Trimming took 1 base from V and 1 from J, leaving 9 bases between them. Germline CDR1 reads SGHTA; CDR2 reads FQGNSA. The CDR3 sequence is 15 residues long. The CDR3: CASSLGGGGTDTQYF. The CDR3 DNA sequence: TGTGCCAGCAGCTTAGGGGGGGGCGGCACAGATACGCAGTATTTT.

The chain couples TRBV12-5 to TRBJ2-1, with 7 nucleotides matching TRBD1. Looked up from germline, CDR1 is LGHNT and CDR2 is FRNRAP. The CDR3 sequence is 17 residues long. Trimming removed 6 bases from V and 7 bases from J; junction bases left unmatched: 18. The CDR3 DNA follows: TGTGCTAGTGGAATAACTAACAGGGGTGCGTTGGGGAATGAGCAGTTCTTC. This translates into CASGITNRGALGNEQFF.

The V call is TRBV27, the J call TRBJ1-2; tentative D call: TRBD1 (5 bases). The CDR3 sequence is 16 residues long. CDR1 is MNHEY and CDR2 is SMNVEV in the germline V gene (reference sequence). Trimming shortened V by 0 bases and J by 4 bases, and 15 bases separated the two germline ends. The CDR3 DNA sequence: TGTGCCAGCAGTTTATCACAGGCAGGACGGACCTATGGCTACACCTTC. Its translation is CASSLSQAGRTYGYTF.

The chain has TRBV4-2 and TRBJ2-2; D uncertain. With 0 bases removed from V and 5 bases from J, the gap between germline ends came to 13 bases. The CDR3 runs to 16 residues. Germline loops: CDR1 LGHNA, CDR2 YNFKEQ. Written as DNA, the CDR3 is TGTGCCAGCAGCCAAGATCGTACAGAACGTACCGGGGAGCTGTTTTTT. This gives the protein CASSQDRTERTGELFF.

The rearrangement links TRBV4-3 to TRBJ1-4; the D gene is possibly TRBD1 (5 bases). Per the germline V gene, CDR1 is LGHNA and CDR2 is YSLEER. CDR3 length: 16 residues. Trimming stripped 3 bases from V and 8 bases from J, with 19 bases between. The CDR3 coding sequence is TGCGCCAGCAGCCATCCTGCGCCGGGGGGAGGCGAAAAACTGTTTTTT. Its translation is CASSHPAPGGGEKLFF.

This clone was seen a single time. This sequence joins TRBV11-3 and TRBJ1-1; possibly TRBD1 for D (6 bases). V lost 8 bases and J lost 3, with 10 bases in between. The germline V gene has CDR1 SGHNT and CDR2 YENEEA. The CDR3 contains 12 residues. DNA of the CDR3: TGTGCCAGCCGAAGGGGGTACACTGAAGCTTTCTTT. It encodes CASRRGYTEAFF.

V usage is TRBV2 and J usage is TRBJ2-7, with TRBD2 identical over 10 bases. This CDR3 has 16 amino acids. With V trimmed by 3 bases and J by 2 bases, 7 bases remained unmatched. The germline V gene has CDR1 SNHLY and CDR2 FYNNEI. The CDR3 DNA sequence: TGTGCCAGCAGTGATTCTAGCGGGGGAGTAGCCTACGAGCAGTACTTC. It is translated as CASSDSSGGVAYEQYF.

The V gene is TRBV5-4, the J gene TRBJ1-1, with 7 bases identical to TRBD1. The CDR3 has 14 amino acids. Germline values: CDR1 SGHNT, CDR2 YYREEE (reference sequence). Trimming cost V 5 bases and J 3 bases; bases outside gene matches: 7. As DNA, the CDR3 is TGTGCCAGCAGGATAGGGGGCTCGGACACTGAAGCTTTCTTT. Translated, it gives CASRIGGSDTEAFF.

The chain combines TRBV11-3 with TRBJ1-1; D remains ambiguous. V dropped 5 bases and J dropped 11 bases, with 15 bases sitting between them. The CDR3 totals 12 residues. Germline values: CDR1 SGHNT, CDR2 YENEEA. The CDR3 DNA follows: TGTGCCAGCAGCCTATCGGAGGCGGAGGCTTTCTTT. Protein product: CASSLSEAEAFF.

This sequence joins TRBV7-8 and TRBJ1-4, with TRBD1 matching over 9 bases. The CDR3 length is 16 residues. The V segment lost 6 bases and the J segment 6 bases; nucleotides outside the gene matches: 11. Germline V gene sequence: CDR1 SGHVS, CDR2 FQNEAQ. The CDR3 region has the DNA TGTGCCAGCAGTCCAACGACCGGGACAGGGTATGAAAAACTGTTTTTT. Protein: CASSPTTGTGYEKLFF.

The J gene is TRBJ2-3, the V gene TRBV13; D might be TRBD2 (5 bases). Trimming removed 3 bases at V and 0 bases at J, with 7 bases between. The CDR3 is 14 residues long. Germline V gene sequence: CDR1 PRHDT, CDR2 FYEKMQ (reference sequence). Here the CDR3 reads CASSLRASTDTQYF. As DNA, the CDR3 is TGTGCCAGCAGCTTGCGGGCTAGCACAGATACGCAGTATTTT.

The genes are TRBV15 and TRBJ2-7; the match to TRBD1 covers 8 bases. Trimming took 0 bases from V and 4 from J; bases not matched to a gene: 5. Per the germline V gene, CDR1 is LNHNV and CDR2 is YYDKDF (reference sequence). The CDR3 covers 15 residues. The chain's CDR3 is CATSRDRTGWYEQYF. CDR3 DNA: TGTGCCACCAGCAGAGATAGGACAGGGTGGTACGAGCAGTACTTC.

The rearrangement joins TRBV7-6 to TRBJ2-3; 7 nucleotides agree with TRBD1. This CDR3 contains 15 residues. Trimming at V came to 6 bases and at J to 2 bases, leaving 8 bases not matched to a gene. The germline CDR1 and CDR2 sequences are SGHVS and FNYEAQ. Here the CDR3 reads CASRKTGVYTDTQYF. CDR3 DNA: TGTGCCAGCAGGAAAACAGGGGTCTACACAGATACGCAGTATTTT.